This T cell receptor (beta chain) was observed in a study of OX40 agonist ivuxolimab in advanced cancers. In the study overall: Patients with hepatocellular carcinoma, melanoma, renal cell or head and neck cancer made up the dose-escalation patients. A male proportion of more than 75% was recorded, with mean age around 60 years and range roughly 20 to 85.

The V gene end was trimmed by 11 bases and the J gene end by 4 bases; junction bases not matched to a gene: 12. CDR3 length: 14 residues. The germline V gene encodes CDR1 MNHEY and CDR2 SVGAGI. The assay was immunoSEQ multiplex PCR, and TCRdb's table has in-frame clones only and misses some. The table records about 84,000 clones, approximately 92% of them present only once. The chain employs TRBV6-5 and TRBJ2-7, with 9 bases matching TRBD1. The TCR originated in an adult with an advanced solid tumor such as melanoma, head and neck, liver or kidney cancer. The specimen was CD4+ or CD8+ T cells sorted from blood, collected in a trial of the OX40 agonist ivuxolimab. The CDR3 nucleotides read TGTGCCTCCCGCCGGGACAGGGTGCTATACGAGCAGTACTTC. It specifies CASRRDRVLYEQYF.